This TCR beta chain appears in the sequencing data of a study of cytomegalovirus exposure and HLA in healthy donors. Assay used: immunoSEQ multiplex PCR; TCRdb lists only in-frame clones, some missing. The sample comprises around 71,000 clones, 85% to 95% of which are singletons, and about 1.5% rests with the top ten. This CDR3 spans 15 amino acids. Germline assignment: CDR1 MRHNA and CDR2 SNTAGT. J gave up 0 bases and V 3 bases, and 5 bases lay outside the gene matches. The sequence was obtained from a man aged 18 to 30 in good health and CMV-seropositive. The sample was PBMCs. The J gene is TRBJ2-7, the V gene TRBV6-4; 7 positions agree with TRBD1. CDR3 in amino acids: CASSEVGQPSYEQYF. DNA for the CDR3: TGTGCCAGCAGTGAAGTGGGACAGCCCTCCTACGAGCAGTACTTC.